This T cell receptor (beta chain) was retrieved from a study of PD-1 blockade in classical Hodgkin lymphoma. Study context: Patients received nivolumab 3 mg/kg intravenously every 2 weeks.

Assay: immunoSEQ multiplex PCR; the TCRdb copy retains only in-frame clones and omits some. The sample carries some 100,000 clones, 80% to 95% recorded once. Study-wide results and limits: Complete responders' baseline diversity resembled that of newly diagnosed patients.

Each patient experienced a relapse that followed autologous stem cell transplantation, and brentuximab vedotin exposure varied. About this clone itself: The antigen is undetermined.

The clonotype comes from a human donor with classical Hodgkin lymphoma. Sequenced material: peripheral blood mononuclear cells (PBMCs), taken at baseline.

CDR3 sequence: CATSAGGLGTQYF. Written as DNA, the CDR3 is TGTGCCACCAGCGCGGGAGGGTTGGGTACGCAGTATTTT. The chain carries TRBV15 and TRBJ2-3; 9 positions agree with TRBD2. The V segment lost 5 bases and the J segment 8 bases; nucleotides outside the gene matches: 5. Germline CDR1 LNHNV, CDR2 YYDKDF (reference sequence). CDR3 length: 13 amino acids.